Below are 32 T cell receptor beta chains sequenced from a single sample in a study of Ad26.COV2.S vaccination and SARS-CoV-2 variants. TCRdb keeps only in-frame clones here, not all; method: immunoSEQ multiplex PCR. Here the sample spans roughly 400,000 clones, roughly 90% being singletons. The treatment was: 15 to 20 received Ad26.COV2.S at low or high dose, single or two shots; a few received placebo; per-sample allocation not given. The study sampled participants on day 63 after the first vaccine or placebo injection. The sample in question was peripheral blood, obtained in a trial of Ad26.COV2.S vaccine versus placebo. Receptor source: a person between 18 and 60 years old who received the Ad26.COV2.S COVID-19 vaccine or a placebo.

The chain uses TRBV19 and TRBJ2-1; weak D call: TRBD1 (6 bases). CDR1 and CDR2 (germline): LNHDA, SQIVND (reference sequence). This CDR3 spans 14 amino acids. Trimming removed 8 bases from V and 3 bases from J, with 14 bases in between. The CDR3 DNA follows: TGTGCCAGTGATCCAGGGGCGAACTACAATGAGCAGTTCTTC. Amino acid sequence: CASDPGANYNEQFF.

This chain joins TRBV16 and TRBJ1-1; D call uncertain. The V gene lost 5 bases and the J gene lost 5 bases, with 12 bases spanning the gap. In germline, CDR1 is KGHSY, CDR2 FQNENV. The CDR3 runs 13 residues. CDR3 bases: TGTGCCAGCAGCAGATACCTTTCGACTGAAGCTTTCTTT. Translated: CASSRYLSTEAFF.

This clone was seen once. This chain joins TRBV14 and TRBJ2-5; 10 bases match TRBD2. This CDR3 spans 19 amino acids. The V gene end was trimmed by 4 bases and the J gene end by 2 bases; junction bases not matched to a gene: 16. Germline values: CDR1 SGHDN, CDR2 FVKESK. DNA for the CDR3: TGTGCCAGCAGCCCATACAGAGGTGTAGCGGGGGGAAAACAAGAGACCCAGTACTTC. It is translated as CASSPYRGVAGGKQETQYF.

CDR3 bases: TGTGCCAGCAGTCCCCTGGACAGGGGCGGCTACACCTTC. Amino acids: CASSPLDRGGYTF. This chain connects TRBV27 to TRBJ1-2; the match to TRBD1 covers 9 bases. Germline assignment: CDR1 MNHEY and CDR2 SMNVEV (reference sequence). CDR3 length equals 13 residues. V lost 5 bases to trimming and J lost 8 bases; unmatched junction nucleotides: 6.

The chain couples TRBV2 to TRBJ1-4; TRBD1 matches 8 bases. This CDR3 has 17 residues. Germline CDR1 SNHLY, CDR2 FYNNEI. V shed 5 bases and J 7 bases; nucleotides not matched to a gene: 15. CDR3 DNA: TGTGCCAGCAGTTCTACACCCCGGGACAGGTCTACTGAAAAACTGTTTTTT. It translates to CASSSTPRDRSTEKLFF.

This chain connects TRBV7-2 to TRBJ2-2; either TRBD1 or TRBD2 may fit D (5 bases each). The V end was cut by 5 bases, the J end by 6 bases, with 13 bases between. Looked up from germline, CDR1 is SGHTA and CDR2 is FQGNSA. The CDR3 covers 14 residues. CDR3 residues: CASSPGPSAGELFF. CDR3 nucleotide sequence: TGTGCCAGCAGCCCGGGACCCTCTGCCGGGGAGCTGTTTTTT.

This chain connects TRBV19 to TRBJ1-4; D is unclear. Germline CDR1 is LNHDA and CDR2 is SQIVND (reference sequence). Between the trimmed V and J ends, which lost 8 bases and 0 bases, there was a span of 13 bases. The CDR3 is 15 amino acids. The CDR3 reads CASARQPTTNEKLFF. In DNA form, the CDR3 reads TGTGCCAGTGCCCGGCAGCCTACAACTAATGAAAAACTGTTTTTT. The full variable domain, rest sourced from reference TRBV19 and TRBJ1-4, is DGGITQSPKYLFRKEGQNVTLSCEQNLNHDAMYWYRQDPGQGLRLIYYSQIVNDFQKGDIAEGYSVSREKKESFPLTVTSAQKNPTAFYLCASARQPTTNEKLFFGSGTQLSVL.

This chain links TRBV6-2 or TRBV6-3 with TRBJ1-2; 11 nucleotides align to TRBD1. CDR3 length: 20 residues. The germline gives CDR1 MNHEY, CDR2 SVGEGT. J was trimmed by 4 bases and V by 3 bases; bases with no gene match: 19. The CDR3 DNA reads TGTGCCAGCAGTTATCCGGACAGGGGGCCCGCTAATCCCGAGGGCTATGGCTACACCTTC. Translating gives CASSYPDRGPANPEGYGYTF.

This chain joins TRBV19 and TRBJ1-1, with no clear D. Trimming removed 10 bases at V and 5 bases at J, with 14 bases between. Germline V gene data show CDR1 as LNHDA and CDR2 as SQIVND (reference sequence). There are 12 residues in the CDR3. The CDR3 DNA follows: TGTGCCACCCTCCTCGGGCGGACTGAAGCTTTCTTT. As protein: CATLLGRTEAFF.

V is TRBV10-2 and J is TRBJ2-7; D is unclear. Trimming stripped 8 bases from V and 6 bases from J, with 20 bases between. The CDR3 is 14 residues long. Germline CDR1 and CDR2: WSHSY and SAAADI. This CDR3 is CASLRLGSSGEQYF. CDR3 DNA sequence: TGCGCCAGCCTTCGACTGGGCTCGTCGGGCGAGCAGTACTTC.

This clone occurred once. The V gene is TRBV6-2 or TRBV6-3, the J gene TRBJ2-7; D perhaps matches TRBD2 (6 bases). The germline V gene encodes CDR1 MNHEY and CDR2 SVGEGT. This CDR3 contains 15 residues. V was clipped by 0 bases and J by 4 bases, with 13 bases between them. The CDR3 DNA reads as TGTGCCAGCAGTTACTCGCCGCGGGAAAGTTACGAGCAGTACTTC. Translated, it gives CASSYSPRESYEQYF.

This chain joins TRBV19 and TRBJ2-2, with a weak D call TRBD1 (5 bases). Germline CDR1 is LNHDA and CDR2 is SQIVND (reference sequence). The germline V and J ends were trimmed by 5 bases and 1 base, with 8 bases remaining between them. The CDR3 length is 14 residues. This CDR3 reads CASSVTGNTGELFF. DNA for the CDR3: TGTGCCAGTAGTGTAACAGGGAACACCGGGGAGCTGTTTTTT.

The genes are TRBV3-1 (or the pseudogene TRBV3-2) and TRBJ2-3; D is perhaps TRBD2 (5 bases). Germline CDR1 is LGHDT and CDR2 is YNNKEL (reference sequence). The CDR3 spans 15 residues. The germline V and J ends were trimmed by 4 bases and 2 bases, with 13 bases remaining between them. Written as DNA, the CDR3 is TGTGCCAGCAGCCCCGGGGTCCTGGTCACAGATACGCAGTATTTT. Translation: CASSPGVLVTDTQYF.

This clone was picked up a small number of times. V gene TRBV19 combines with J gene TRBJ2-7; maybe TRBD1 (5 bases). V lost 1 base and J lost 0, with 10 bases in between. Germline V gene data show CDR1 as LNHDA and CDR2 as SQIVND (reference sequence). The CDR3 extends over 15 amino acids. CDR3 bases: TGTGCCAGTAGTATAGCTGCCCAGGGCTCCTACGAGCAGTACTTC. Translated, it gives CASSIAAQGSYEQYF.

The CDR3 DNA is TGTGCCACCAGCAGAGAGGGGGCACCGCGGGAGACCCAGTACTTC. It yields the protein CATSREGAPRETQYF. This chain joins TRBV15 and TRBJ2-5, with a tentative D call TRBD1 (6 bases). This CDR3 is 15 amino acids long. The germline CDR1 and CDR2 sequences are LNHNV and YYDKDF (reference sequence). V shed 0 bases and J shed 5 bases, with 13 bases lying between them.

The chain employs TRBV20-1 and TRBJ2-3; D is unclear. Trimming removed 3 bases at V and 6 bases at J, with 7 bases between. This CDR3 contains 11 residues. Germline loops: CDR1 DFQATT, CDR2 SNEGSKA (reference sequence). CDR3 in DNA: TGCAGTGCTAGTCCTAGGGATACGCAGTATTTT. Its translation is CSASPRDTQYF.

V usage is TRBV12-5 and J usage is TRBJ1-2; a weak D match, TRBD1 (6 bases). With 2 bases removed from V and 3 bases from J, the gap between germline ends came to 16 bases. CDR1 and CDR2 (germline): LGHNT, FRNRAP. The CDR3 runs 16 residues. The CDR3 region is CASGLRGSGEDYGYTF. The CDR3 DNA reads as TGTGCTAGTGGTTTGAGGGGGTCCGGCGAGGACTATGGCTACACCTTC. Supplemented by reference TRBV12-5 and TRBJ1-2, the full variable domain reads DARVTQTPRHKVTEMGQEVTMRCQPILGHNTVFWYRQTMMQGLELLAYFRNRAPLDDSGMPKDRFSAEMPDATLATLKIQPSEPRDSAVYFCASGLRGSGEDYGYTFGSGTRLTVV.

This chain uses TRBV24-1 with TRBJ2-5; D may be TRBD1 (6 bases). Looked up from germline, CDR1 is KGHDR and CDR2 is SFDVKD. There are 13 residues in the CDR3. The V end was cut by 4 bases, the J end by 1 base, with 6 bases between. The CDR3 loop is CATSEDSQETQYF. The CDR3 DNA reads TGTGCCACCAGTGAGGACAGCCAAGAGACCCAGTACTTC.

This chain joins TRBV9 and TRBJ2-3, with 7 bases lining up with TRBD1. CDR1 SGDLS and CDR2 YYNGEE come from the germline V gene. The CDR3 runs 15 residues. V was clipped by 3 bases and J by 0 bases; unmatched bases: 4. The CDR3 here is CASSGTTGSTDTQYF. As DNA, the CDR3 is TGTGCCAGCAGCGGAACGACAGGGAGCACAGATACGCAGTATTTT. Using reference TRBV9 and TRBJ2-3 for the parts outside the CDR3, the full variable domain is DSGVTQTPKHLITATGQRVTLRCSPRSGDLSVYWYQQSLDQGLQFLIQYYNGEERAKGNILERFSAQQFPDLHSELNLSSLELGDSALYFCASSGTTGSTDTQYFGPGTRLTVL.

This chain connects TRBV3-1 (or the pseudogene TRBV3-2) to TRBJ1-2, with TRBD1 as a possible D gene (6 bases). This CDR3 contains 15 residues. Germline values: CDR1 LGHDT, CDR2 YNNKEL (reference sequence). With 4 bases removed from V and 4 bases from J, the gap between germline ends came to 16 bases. The CDR3 DNA reads TGTGCCAGCAGCCTACAGGGCAAAGCCGGCTATGGCTACACCTTC. This sequence encodes CASSLQGKAGYGYTF.

V is TRBV28 and J is TRBJ2-6; D gene ambiguous. Per the germline V gene, CDR1 is MDHEN and CDR2 is SYDVKM. With 7 bases removed from V and 0 bases from J, the gap between germline ends came to 1 base. The CDR3 spans 12 residues. CDR3 nucleotide sequence: TGTGCCAGCACCTCTGGGGCCAACGTCCTGACTTTC. Translation gives CASTSGANVLTF.

The gene calls are TRBV4-3 and TRBJ1-4; tentatively, D is TRBD1 (5 bases). The CDR3 is 16 amino acids. Trimming stripped 1 base from V and 2 bases from J, with 11 bases between. Germline-derived CDR1 and CDR2 are LGHNA and YSLEER. The chain's CDR3 is CASSQGGFGTNEKLFF. The CDR3 DNA is TGCGCCAGCAGCCAAGGGGGCTTTGGGACTAATGAAAAACTGTTTTTT.

V gene TRBV18 combines with J gene TRBJ2-7; D possibly uses TRBD1 or TRBD2 (5 bases each). V was clipped by 6 bases and J by 3 bases, with 18 bases between them. Germline lookup yields CDR1 KGHSH and CDR2 LQKENI. CDR3 length equals 15 residues. CDR3 coding DNA: TGTGCCAGCTCGGCCGCCGGGACCCTACTCTACGAGCAGTACTTC. Its protein is CASSAAGTLLYEQYF.

This clone was found once. The chain links TRBV30 to TRBJ2-7, with TRBD2 matching over 9 bases. V trimming: 0 bases; J trimming: 5 bases; junction bases outside the gene matches: 8. This CDR3 has 15 residues. CDR1 and CDR2 (germline): GTSNPN, SVGIG (reference sequence). CDR3: CAWSVGGGGLDEQYF. In DNA, the CDR3 is TGTGCCTGGAGTGTTGGCGGGGGGGGCCTAGACGAGCAGTACTTC. The entire variable domain, with the rest obtained from reference TRBV30 and TRBJ2-7, is as follows: SQTIHQWPATLVQPVGSPLSLECTVEGTSNPNLYWYRQAAGRGLQLLFYSVGIGQISSEVPQNLSASRPQDRQFILSSKKLLLSDSGFYLCAWSVGGGGLDEQYFGPGTRLTVT.

This chain links TRBV19 with TRBJ2-1; a weak D match, TRBD1 (6 bases). Germline V gives CDR1 LNHDA, CDR2 SQIVND (reference sequence). The CDR3 has 16 residues. Trimming removed 1 base from V and 12 bases from J, with 22 bases in between. The CDR3 DNA is TGTGCCAGTAGTATAGCCACGGGACCACGGGACATGTGGCAGTTCTTC. Its translation: CASSIATGPRDMWQFF.

This clone was recorded a few times. The chain employs TRBV7-9 and TRBJ1-3; D is undetermined. Trimming shortened V by 0 bases and J by 0 bases, and 12 bases separated the two germline ends. The CDR3 contains 17 residues. Germline lookup yields CDR1 SEHNR and CDR2 FQNEAQ (reference sequence). This chain's CDR3 is CASSLAPVGFSGNTIYF. Written as DNA, the CDR3 is TGTGCCAGCAGCTTAGCCCCGGTTGGATTCTCTGGAAACACCATATATTTT.

The genes are TRBV2 and TRBJ2-7, with TRBD1 matching over 8 bases. Germline trimming cut 6 bases from V and 0 bases from J; bases unmatched to any gene: 4. CDR3 size: 14 residues. In germline, CDR1 is SNHLY, CDR2 FYNNEI. The CDR3 region has the DNA TGTGCCAGCAGACCGGGACAGGCCTCCTACGAGCAGTACTTC. This codes for CASRPGQASYEQYF.

The J gene is TRBJ2-7, the V gene TRBV29-1, with TRBD1 matching 7 bases. CDR1 is SQVTM, CDR2 ANQGSEA, per germline. The CDR3 is made up of 15 amino acids. With 2 bases clipped from V and 3 bases from J, the junction kept 10 bases outside the gene matches. CDR3: CSVELRQGIDYEQYF. The DNA of the CDR3 is TGCAGCGTTGAACTCAGACAGGGAATAGACTACGAGCAGTACTTC.

The genes are TRBV19 and TRBJ2-5; TRBD2 agrees at 11 bases. Germline CDR1 and CDR2: LNHDA and SQIVND (reference sequence). Trimming cost V 5 bases and J 4 bases; bases outside gene matches: 6. The CDR3 spans 15 residues. CDR3 sequence: CASSFLAGGLETQYF. The CDR3 DNA reads TGTGCCAGTAGTTTCCTAGCGGGGGGTCTAGAGACCCAGTACTTC.

V and J are TRBV5-6 and TRBJ2-1; TRBD2 is a possible D gene (6 bases). Germline V lookup: CDR1 SGHDT, CDR2 YYEEEE. The ends were cut back, 4 bases at V and 9 bases at J, with 23 bases in the middle. CDR3 size: 16 residues. The CDR3 sequence is CASSQITEGSYGEQFF. The CDR3 coding sequence is TGTGCCAGCAGCCAAATCACGGAGGGATCCTACGGTGAGCAGTTCTTC.

V gene TRBV27 combines with J gene TRBJ2-7; D tentatively reads TRBD1 or TRBD2 (6 bases each). Germline V gene lookup returns CDR1 MNHEY and CDR2 SMNVEV (reference sequence). V lost 6 bases and J lost 6, with 12 bases in between. This CDR3 is built from 12 residues. The CDR3 reads CASSHGGPEQYF. The CDR3 DNA is TGTGCCAGCAGCCATGGGGGGCCCGAGCAGTACTTC.

This clone has a single count. This chain connects TRBV12-3 or TRBV12-4 to TRBJ1-2; no reliable D call. The CDR3 sequence is 13 residues long. Trimming left V 7 bases short and J 4 bases short, with 13 bases between. In DNA, the CDR3 is TGTGCCAGCACCCTTCAGGAAGTCTATGGCTACACCTTC. As protein: CASTLQEVYGYTF.